This T cell receptor (beta chain) was identified in a study of blood T cell repertoires in COVID-19. This CDR3 has 15 amino acids. The junction had 4 bases not matched to a gene; V was cut back by 5 bases and J by 2 bases. Germline V gene sequence: CDR1 SGHTA, CDR2 FQGTGA. Method: immunoSEQ multiplex PCR; TCRdb's copy keeps in-frame clones and lacks some. Found here are about 40,000 clones, around 86% of them singletons; the top ten hold around a fifth. The sequenced sample consisted of peripheral blood. This TCR was sampled from a man in his fifties in a cohort sampled during active COVID-19. The chain employs TRBV7-3 and TRBJ2-1; 9 bases agree with TRBD2. For the CDR3, the DNA is TGTGCCAGCAGCGCCCGGACTAGCGCCTACAATGAGCAGTTCTTC. This codes for CASSARTSAYNEQFF.